This TCR beta chain stems from a study of CD8+ T cells in alopecia areata. As regards this clone: Its antigen is as yet unknown.

V shed 4 bases and J 4 bases; nucleotides not matched to a gene: 10. This CDR3 comprises 16 residues. Germline-derived CDR1 and CDR2 are SGHAT and FQNNGV. Treatment noted: oral pan-JAK inhibitor, 5-10 mg twice daily. PBMCs, the starting material, were the source of sorted CD4+ and CD8+ T cells. RNA, once extracted, was reverse transcribed into cDNA for use as the sequencing template. Profiled with immunoSEQ multiplex PCR; TCRdb holds only in-frame clones, not every one. Of 150,000 or so clones detected, less than 75% appear once; the ten largest clones hold more than 15%. Study results and limitations: Lesional scalp exceeded normal scalp in clonality, especially in alopecia totalis/universalis.

Material: CD4+ T cells sorted from blood, obtained at roughly week 58, from a patient treated with tofacitinib. The rearrangement links TRBV11-2 to TRBJ2-5, with 9 bases that match TRBD2. The sequence was obtained from a human donor with alopecia areata. This CDR3 is CASSSSTSGGTETQYF. DNA for the CDR3: TGTGCCAGCAGCTCGTCGACTAGCGGAGGGACAGAGACCCAGTACTTC.